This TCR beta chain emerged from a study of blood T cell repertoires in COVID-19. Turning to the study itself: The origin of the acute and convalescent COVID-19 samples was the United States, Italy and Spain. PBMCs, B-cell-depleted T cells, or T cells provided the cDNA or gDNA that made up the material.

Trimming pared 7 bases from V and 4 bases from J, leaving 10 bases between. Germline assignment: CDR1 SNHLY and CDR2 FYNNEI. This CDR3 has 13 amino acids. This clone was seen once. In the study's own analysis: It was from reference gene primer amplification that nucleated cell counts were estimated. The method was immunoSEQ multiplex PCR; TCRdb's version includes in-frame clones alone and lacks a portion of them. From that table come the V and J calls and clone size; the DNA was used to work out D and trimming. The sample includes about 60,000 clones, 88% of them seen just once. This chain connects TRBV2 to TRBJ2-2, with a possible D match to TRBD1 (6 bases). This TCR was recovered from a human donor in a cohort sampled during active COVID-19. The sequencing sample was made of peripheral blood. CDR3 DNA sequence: TGTGCCAGCACTTTACAGGGCACCGGGGAGCTGTTTTTT. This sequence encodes CASTLQGTGELFF.